This T cell receptor beta chain was captured by sequencing in a study of T cell changes during pregnancy in multiple sclerosis. Trimming took 4 bases from V and 8 from J; bases not matched to a gene: 7. The CDR3 loop spans 14 amino acids. Per germline, CDR1 SGHTS and CDR2 YDEGEE. Sequenced by immunoSEQ multiplex PCR; TCRdb stores in-frame clones only, minus some. The sample records under 50,000 clones, approximately 93% being singletons. The sequencing used CD8+ T cells from peripheral blood mononuclear cells, collected in the third trimester of pregnancy. This clonotype was sampled from a female donor with multiple sclerosis, enrolled in a pregnancy study. The chain combines TRBV5-8 with TRBJ2-1; 9 bases match TRBD1. CDR3 region: CASSKGQGGDEQFF. CDR3 nucleotide sequence: TGTGCCAGCAGCAAGGGACAGGGAGGCGATGAGCAGTTCTTC.